The entry below gives a single T cell receptor beta chain sequence along with its context. Its cognate antigen is unknown. The record originates from a study of T cells in Graves' hyperthyroidism and ophthalmopathy. The CDR3 regions of TCR beta were amplified from RNA transcripts. First-round RT-PCR targeting the TCR CDR3 was performed with the HTBI primer set. TCRdb processed the multiplex PCR reads anew with MiXCR; each CDR3 protein has one entry. The data contain more than 450,000 distinct CDR3 sequences, about 20% of them singletons. Germline loops: CDR1 SEHNR, CDR2 FQNEAQ (reference sequence). The V gene lost 8 bases and the J gene lost 3 bases, with 23 bases spanning the gap. The CDR3 consists of 17 residues. Whole-study findings and limits: In the blood, most expanded thyroid clonotypes above 0.001 appeared as well.

The chain is built from TRBV7-9 and TRBJ2-1; D is possibly TRBD1 (6 bases). This sequence was found in a man aged 40-50 years with Graves' ophthalmopathy. Source material: blood. The CDR3 sequence is CASERGYQRTFYNEQFF. The CDR3 region has the DNA TGTGCCAGCGAGAGGGGGTATCAGCGGACCTTCTACAATGAGCAGTTCTTC.